This T cell receptor (beta chain) stems from a study of blood T cell repertoires in COVID-19. Clones were sequenced by immunoSEQ multiplex PCR, and TCRdb holds only the in-frame ones, with some missing. In the table there are over 200,000 clones, about 84% of which are singletons. This CDR3 region has 17 residues. The junction had 10 bases not matched to a gene; V was cut back by 5 bases and J by 0 bases. Per germline, CDR1 LNHDA and CDR2 SQIVND (reference sequence). The TCR comes from a man aged 55 to 70 who had recovered from COVID-19. The specimen was PBMCs or T cells enriched from blood (not recorded which). V usage is TRBV19 and J usage is TRBJ1-2, with TRBD1 matching 9 bases. CDR3 DNA sequence: TGTGCCAGTAGTTGGGAGGGACAGGGCTCATCTAACTATGGCTACACCTTC. As protein: CASSWEGQGSSNYGYTF.